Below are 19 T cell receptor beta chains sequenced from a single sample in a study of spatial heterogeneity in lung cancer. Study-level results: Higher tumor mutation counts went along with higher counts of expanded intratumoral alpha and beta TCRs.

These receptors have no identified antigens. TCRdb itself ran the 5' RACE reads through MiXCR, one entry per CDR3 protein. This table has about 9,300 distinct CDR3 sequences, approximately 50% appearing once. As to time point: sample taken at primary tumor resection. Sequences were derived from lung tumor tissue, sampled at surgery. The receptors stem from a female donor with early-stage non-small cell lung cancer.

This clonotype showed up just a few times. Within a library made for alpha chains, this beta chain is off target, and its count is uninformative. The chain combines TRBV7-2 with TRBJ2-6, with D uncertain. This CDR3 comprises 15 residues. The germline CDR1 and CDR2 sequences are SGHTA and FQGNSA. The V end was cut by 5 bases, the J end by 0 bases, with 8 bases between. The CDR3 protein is CASSPTSSGANVLTF. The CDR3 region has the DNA TGTGCCAGCAGCCCAACGAGCTCTGGGGCCAACGTCCTGACTTTC.

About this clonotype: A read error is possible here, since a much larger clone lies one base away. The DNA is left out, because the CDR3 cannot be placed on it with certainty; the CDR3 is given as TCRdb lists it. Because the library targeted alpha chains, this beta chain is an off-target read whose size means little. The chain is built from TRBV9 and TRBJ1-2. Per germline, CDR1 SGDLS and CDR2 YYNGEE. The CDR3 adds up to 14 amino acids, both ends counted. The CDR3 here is CASSSTQVGDGNTF.

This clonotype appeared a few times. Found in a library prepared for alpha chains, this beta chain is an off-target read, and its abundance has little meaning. CDR3 in DNA: TGTGCCATCAGTGAGTCCGGGACAGGTGTCTACAATGAGCAGTTCTTC. It specifies CAISESGTGVYNEQFF. The chain uses TRBV10-3 and TRBJ2-1, with TRBD1 identical over 8 bases. The CDR3 runs 16 residues. J lost 3 bases, V lost 0 bases, and 4 bases had no gene match. Per germline, CDR1 ENHRY and CDR2 SYGVKD.

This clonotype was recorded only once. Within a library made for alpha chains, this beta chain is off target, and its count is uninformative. CDR3 DNA sequence: TGTGCCAGCAGTTCTCCGGCCCAACGCGCTTTCTTT. Protein sequence: CASSSPAQRAFF. The V and J genes are TRBV28 and TRBJ1-1, with no clear D. Per the germline V gene, CDR1 is MDHEN and CDR2 is SYDVKM. Between the trimmed V and J ends, which lost 4 bases and 11 bases, there was a span of 14 bases. This CDR3 comprises 12 residues.

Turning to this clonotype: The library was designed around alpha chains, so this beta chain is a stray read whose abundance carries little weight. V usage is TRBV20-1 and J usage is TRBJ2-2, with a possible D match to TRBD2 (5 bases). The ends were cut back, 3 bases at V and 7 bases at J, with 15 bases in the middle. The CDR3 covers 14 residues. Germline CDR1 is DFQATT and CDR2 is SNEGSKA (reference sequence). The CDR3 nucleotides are TGCAGTGCTAGCCCGCCGCTTGGAGGCGGGGAGCTGTTTTTT. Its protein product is CSASPPLGGGELFF.

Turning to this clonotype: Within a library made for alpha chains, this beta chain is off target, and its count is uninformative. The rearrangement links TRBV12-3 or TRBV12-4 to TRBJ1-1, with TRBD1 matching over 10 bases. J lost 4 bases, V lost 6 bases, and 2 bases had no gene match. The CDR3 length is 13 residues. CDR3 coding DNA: TGTGCCAGCAGAGACAGGGGGCCCACTGAAGCTTTCTTT. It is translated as CASRDRGPTEAFF.

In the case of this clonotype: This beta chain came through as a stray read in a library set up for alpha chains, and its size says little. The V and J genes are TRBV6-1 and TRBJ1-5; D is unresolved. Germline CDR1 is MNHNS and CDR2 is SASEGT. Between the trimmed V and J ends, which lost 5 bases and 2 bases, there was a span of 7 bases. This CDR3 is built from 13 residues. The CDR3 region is CASSLAGNQPQHF. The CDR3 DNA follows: TGTGCCAGCAGTTTGGCAGGCAATCAGCCCCAGCATTTT.

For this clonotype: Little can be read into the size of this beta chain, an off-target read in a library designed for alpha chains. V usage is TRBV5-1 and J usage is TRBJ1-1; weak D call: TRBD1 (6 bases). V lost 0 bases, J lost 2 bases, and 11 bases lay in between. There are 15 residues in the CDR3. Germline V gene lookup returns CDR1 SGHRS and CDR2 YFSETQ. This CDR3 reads CASSLAGASNTEAFF. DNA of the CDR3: TGCGCCAGCAGCTTGGCAGGGGCCTCAAACACTGAAGCTTTCTTT.

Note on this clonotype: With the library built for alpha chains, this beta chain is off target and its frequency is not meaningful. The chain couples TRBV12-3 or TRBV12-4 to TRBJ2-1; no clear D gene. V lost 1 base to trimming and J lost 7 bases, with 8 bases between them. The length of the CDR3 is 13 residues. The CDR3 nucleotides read TGTGCCAGCAGTTTAGTTGGGCCAAATGAGCAGTTCTTC. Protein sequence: CASSLVGPNEQFF.

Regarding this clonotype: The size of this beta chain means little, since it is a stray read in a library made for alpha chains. DNA for the CDR3: TGTGCCAGCAGGAGCGGGGGGGCCGATCGGAGCACCGGGGAGCTGTTTTTT. It yields the protein CASRSGGADRSTGELFF. V usage is TRBV28 and J usage is TRBJ2-2; 10 bases line up with TRBD2. Unmatched junction bases numbered 11, after V lost 6 bases and J lost 4 bases. The V gene's germline CDR1 is MDHEN and CDR2 SYDVKM. The CDR3 has 17 amino acids.

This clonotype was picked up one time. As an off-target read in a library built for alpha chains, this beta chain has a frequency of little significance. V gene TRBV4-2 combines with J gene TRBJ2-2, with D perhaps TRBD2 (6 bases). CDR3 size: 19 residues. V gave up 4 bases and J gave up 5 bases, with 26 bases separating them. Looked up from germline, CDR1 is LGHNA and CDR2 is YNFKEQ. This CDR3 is CASSLGGLRRGGETGELFF. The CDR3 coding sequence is TGTGCCAGCAGCCTCGGGGGTTTGAGGAGAGGAGGTGAAACCGGGGAGCTGTTTTTT.

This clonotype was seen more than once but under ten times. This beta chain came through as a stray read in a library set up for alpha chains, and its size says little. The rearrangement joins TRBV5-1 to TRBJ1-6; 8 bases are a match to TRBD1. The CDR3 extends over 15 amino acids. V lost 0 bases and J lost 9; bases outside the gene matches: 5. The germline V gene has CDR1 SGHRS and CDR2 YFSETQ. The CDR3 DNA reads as TGCGCCAGCAGCTTGGTCGGACAGGGCGGTTCACCCCTCCACTTT. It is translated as CASSLVGQGGSPLHF.

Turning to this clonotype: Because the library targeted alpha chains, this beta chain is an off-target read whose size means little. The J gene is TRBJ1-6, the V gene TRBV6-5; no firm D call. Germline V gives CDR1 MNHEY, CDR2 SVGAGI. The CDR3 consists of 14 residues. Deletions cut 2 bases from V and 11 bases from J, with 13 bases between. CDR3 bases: TGTGCCAGCAGTTACCCGGGAGGGTACGCACCCCTCCACTTT. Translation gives CASSYPGGYAPLHF.

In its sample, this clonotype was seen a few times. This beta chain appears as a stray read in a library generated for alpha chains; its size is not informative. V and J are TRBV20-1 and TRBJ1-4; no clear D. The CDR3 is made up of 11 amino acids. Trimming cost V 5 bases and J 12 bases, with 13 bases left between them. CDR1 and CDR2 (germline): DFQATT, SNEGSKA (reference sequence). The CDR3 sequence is CSAGLNSELFF. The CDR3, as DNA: TGCAGTGCTGGCCTAAACAGCGAACTGTTTTTT.

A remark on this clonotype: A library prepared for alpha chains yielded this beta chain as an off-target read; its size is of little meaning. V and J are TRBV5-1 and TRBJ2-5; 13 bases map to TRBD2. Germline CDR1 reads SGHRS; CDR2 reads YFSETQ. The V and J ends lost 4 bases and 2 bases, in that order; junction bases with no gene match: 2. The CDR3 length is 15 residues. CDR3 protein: CASSPGLAGQETQYF. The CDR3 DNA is TGCGCCAGCAGCCCGGGACTAGCGGGGCAAGAGACCCAGTACTTC.

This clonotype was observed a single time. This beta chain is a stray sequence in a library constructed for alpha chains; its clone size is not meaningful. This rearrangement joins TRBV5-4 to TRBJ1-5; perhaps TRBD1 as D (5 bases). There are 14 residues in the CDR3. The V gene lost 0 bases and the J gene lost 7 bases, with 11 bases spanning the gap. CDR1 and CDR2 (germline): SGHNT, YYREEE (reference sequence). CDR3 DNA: TGTGCCAGCAGCTTGGTGGGCAGGGAACAGCCCCAGCATTTT. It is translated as CASSLVGREQPQHF.

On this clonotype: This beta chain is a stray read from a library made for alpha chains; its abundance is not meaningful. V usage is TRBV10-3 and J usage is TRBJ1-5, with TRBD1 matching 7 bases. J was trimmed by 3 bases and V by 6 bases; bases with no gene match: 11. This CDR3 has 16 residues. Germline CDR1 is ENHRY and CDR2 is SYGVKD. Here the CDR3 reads CAISSTTGVDNQPQHF. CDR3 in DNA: TGTGCCATCAGCTCCACCACAGGGGTCGACAATCAGCCCCAGCATTTT.

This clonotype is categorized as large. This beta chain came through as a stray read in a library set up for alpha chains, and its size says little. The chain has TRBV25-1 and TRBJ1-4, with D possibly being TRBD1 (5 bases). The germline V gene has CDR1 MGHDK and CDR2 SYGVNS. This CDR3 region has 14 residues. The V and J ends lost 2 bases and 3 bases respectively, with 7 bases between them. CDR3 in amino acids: CASSEQGSNEKLFF. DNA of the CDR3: TGTGCCAGCAGTGAACAGGGCTCTAATGAAAAACTGTTTTTT.

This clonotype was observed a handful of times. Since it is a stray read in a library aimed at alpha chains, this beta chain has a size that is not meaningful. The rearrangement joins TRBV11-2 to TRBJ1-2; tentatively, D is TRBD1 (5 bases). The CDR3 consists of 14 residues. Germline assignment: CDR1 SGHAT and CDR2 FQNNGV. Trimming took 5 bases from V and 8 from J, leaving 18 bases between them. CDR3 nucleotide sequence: TGTGCCAGCAGCCCCGGAGGCAGGGTGGGAGGCTACACCTTC. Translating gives CASSPGGRVGGYTF.